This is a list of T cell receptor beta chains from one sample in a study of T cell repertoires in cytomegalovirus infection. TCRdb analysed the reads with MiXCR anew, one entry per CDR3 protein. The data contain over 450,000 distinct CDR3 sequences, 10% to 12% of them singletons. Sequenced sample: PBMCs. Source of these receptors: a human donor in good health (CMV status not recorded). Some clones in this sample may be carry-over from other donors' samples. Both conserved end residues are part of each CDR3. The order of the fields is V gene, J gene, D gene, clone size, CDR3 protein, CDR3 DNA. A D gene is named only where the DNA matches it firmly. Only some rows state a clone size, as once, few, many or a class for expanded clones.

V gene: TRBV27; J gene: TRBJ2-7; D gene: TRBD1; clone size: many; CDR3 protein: CASSLRAGGDYEQYF; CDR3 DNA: TGTGCCAGCAGTTTAAGGGCAGGGGGCGATTACGAGCAGTACTTC
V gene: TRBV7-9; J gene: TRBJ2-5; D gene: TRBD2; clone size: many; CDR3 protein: CASSLAGGFQETQYF; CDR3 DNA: TGTGCCAGCAGCTTAGCGGGAGGGTTTCAAGAGACCCAGTACTTC
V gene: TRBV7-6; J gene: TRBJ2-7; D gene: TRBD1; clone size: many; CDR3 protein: CASSPRQGKDDEQYF; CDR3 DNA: TGTGCCAGCAGCCCCAGACAGGGTAAGGACGACGAGCAGTACTTC
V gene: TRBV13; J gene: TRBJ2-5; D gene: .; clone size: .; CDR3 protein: CASSVSGVQETQYF; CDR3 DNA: TGTGCCAGCAGCGTCTCGGGGGTTCAAGAGACCCAGTACTTC
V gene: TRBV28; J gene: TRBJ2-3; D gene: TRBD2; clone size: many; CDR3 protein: CASSLWALTSGSTDTQYF; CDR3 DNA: TGTGCCAGCAGTTTATGGGCCTTGACTAGCGGGAGCACAGATACGCAGTATTTT
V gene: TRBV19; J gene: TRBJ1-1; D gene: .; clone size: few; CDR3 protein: CASSPTVFNTEAFF; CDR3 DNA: TGTGCCAGTAGTCCGACAGTCTTCAACACTGAAGCTTTCTTT
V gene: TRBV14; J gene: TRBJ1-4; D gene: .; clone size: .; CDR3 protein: CASSRAFNEKLFF; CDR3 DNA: TGTGCCAGCAGCCGGGCCTTTAATGAAAAACTGTTTTTT
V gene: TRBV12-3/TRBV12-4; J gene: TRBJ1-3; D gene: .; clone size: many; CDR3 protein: CASSRYSTGNTIYF; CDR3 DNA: TGTGCCAGCAGTCGCTACAGTACTGGAAACACCATATATTTT
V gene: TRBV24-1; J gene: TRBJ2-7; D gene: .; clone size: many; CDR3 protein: CATSDPSGSLGDEQYF; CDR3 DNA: TGTGCCACCAGTGATCCATCCGGGTCGCTCGGGGACGAGCAGTACTTC
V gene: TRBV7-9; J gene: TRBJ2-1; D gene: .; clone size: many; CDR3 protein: CASSSPRGSSYNEQFF; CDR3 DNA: TGTGCCAGCAGCTCCCCTCGCGGTTCCTCCTACAATGAGCAGTTCTTC
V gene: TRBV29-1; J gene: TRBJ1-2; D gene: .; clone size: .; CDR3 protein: CSAAVAASNYGYTF; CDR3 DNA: TGCAGCGCAGCGGTGGCAGCATCTAACTATGGCTACACCTTC
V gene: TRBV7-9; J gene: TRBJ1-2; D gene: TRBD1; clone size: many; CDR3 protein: CASSLGQGTYGYTF; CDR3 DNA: TGTGCCAGCAGCTTGGGACAGGGAACCTATGGCTACACCTTC
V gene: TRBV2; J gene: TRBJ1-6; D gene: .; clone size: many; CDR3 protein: CASSEGPAGSPLHF; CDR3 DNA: TGTGCCAGCAGTGAAGGGCCCGCCGGATCACCCCTCCACTTT
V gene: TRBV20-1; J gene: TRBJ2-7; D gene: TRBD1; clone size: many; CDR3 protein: CSAPTGPNPFYEQYF; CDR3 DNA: TGCAGCGCCCCGACAGGGCCAAATCCCTTCTACGAGCAGTACTTC
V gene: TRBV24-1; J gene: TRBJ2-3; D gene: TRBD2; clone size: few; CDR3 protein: CATSDRLAGEDTQYF; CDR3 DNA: TGTGCCACCAGTGATCGACTAGCGGGAGAAGATACGCAGTATTTT
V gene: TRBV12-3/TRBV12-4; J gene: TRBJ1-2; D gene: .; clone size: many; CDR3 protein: CASSLGQRYGYTF; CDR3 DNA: TGTGCCAGCAGTTTAGGGCAGAGGTATGGCTACACCTTC
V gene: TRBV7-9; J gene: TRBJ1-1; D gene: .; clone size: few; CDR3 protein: CASSPGTPWAFF; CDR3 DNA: TGTGCCAGCAGCCCCGGGACTCCCTGGGCTTTCTTT
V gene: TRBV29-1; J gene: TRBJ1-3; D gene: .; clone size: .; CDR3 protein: CSVAGRLSGNTIYF; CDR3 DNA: TGCAGCGTTGCTGGGCGGCTCTCTGGAAACACCATATATTTT
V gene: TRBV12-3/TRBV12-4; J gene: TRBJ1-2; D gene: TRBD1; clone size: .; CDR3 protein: CASRPSQGAFNGYTF; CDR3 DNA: TGTGCCAGCAGGCCGTCACAGGGGGCATTTAATGGCTACACCTTC
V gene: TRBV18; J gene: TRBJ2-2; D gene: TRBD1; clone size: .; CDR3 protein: CASSPMTGGFGELFF; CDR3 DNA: TGTGCCAGCTCACCGATGACAGGGGGCTTCGGGGAGCTGTTTTTT
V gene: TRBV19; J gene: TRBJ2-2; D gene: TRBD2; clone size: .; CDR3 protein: CASRGLAAPDTGELFF; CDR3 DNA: TGTGCCAGTAGGGGACTAGCGGCGCCCGACACCGGGGAGCTGTTTTTT
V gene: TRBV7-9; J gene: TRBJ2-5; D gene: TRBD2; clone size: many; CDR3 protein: CASSAQLAGTETQYF; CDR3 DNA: TGTGCCAGCAGCGCCCAACTAGCGGGGACCGAGACCCAGTACTTC
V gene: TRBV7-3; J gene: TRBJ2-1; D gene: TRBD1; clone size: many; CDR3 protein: CASSKGQGGYNEQFF; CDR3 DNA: TGTGCCAGCAGCAAAGGACAGGGGGGATACAATGAGCAGTTCTTC
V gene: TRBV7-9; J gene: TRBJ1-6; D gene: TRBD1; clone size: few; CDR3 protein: CASSSHRTGVDSPLHF; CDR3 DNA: TGTGCCAGCAGCTCACACCGGACAGGGGTAGATTCACCCCTCCACTTT
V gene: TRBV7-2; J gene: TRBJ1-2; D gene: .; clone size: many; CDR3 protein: CASSLQGRNYGYTF; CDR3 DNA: TGTGCCAGCAGCTTACAGGGGCGTAACTATGGCTACACCTTC
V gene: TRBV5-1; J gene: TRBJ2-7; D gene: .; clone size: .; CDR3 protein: CASSPMDRGSEQYF; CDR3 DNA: TGCGCCAGCAGCCCCATGGACCGAGGATCCGAGCAGTACTTC
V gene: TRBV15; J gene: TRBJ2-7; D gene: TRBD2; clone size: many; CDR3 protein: CATSRETSGSSEQYF; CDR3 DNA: TGTGCCACCAGCAGAGAGACTAGCGGGAGTAGCGAGCAGTACTTC
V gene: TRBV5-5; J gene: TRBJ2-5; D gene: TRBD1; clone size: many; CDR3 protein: CASSWGQTQETQYF; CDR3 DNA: TGTGCCAGCAGCTGGGGACAGACCCAAGAGACCCAGTACTTC
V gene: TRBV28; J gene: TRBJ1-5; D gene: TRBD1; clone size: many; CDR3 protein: CASSGQGWQPQHF; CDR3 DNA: TGTGCCAGCAGTGGACAGGGATGGCAGCCCCAGCATTTT
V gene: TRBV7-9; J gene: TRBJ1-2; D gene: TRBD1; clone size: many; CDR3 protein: CASSLQRTGGGYTF; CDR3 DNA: TGTGCCAGCAGCTTACAGAGGACAGGAGGCGGCTACACCTTC
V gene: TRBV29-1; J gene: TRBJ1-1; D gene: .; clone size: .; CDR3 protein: CSVDRRIANTEAFF; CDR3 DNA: TGCAGCGTTGACAGGAGGATAGCTAACACTGAAGCTTTCTTT
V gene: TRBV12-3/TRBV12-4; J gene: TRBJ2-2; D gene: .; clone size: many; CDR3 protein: CASNPTSITGELFF; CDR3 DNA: TGTGCCAGCAACCCGACTAGTATTACCGGGGAGCTGTTTTTT
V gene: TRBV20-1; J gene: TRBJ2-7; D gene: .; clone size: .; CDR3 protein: CSARFGEQYF; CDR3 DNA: TGCAGTGCTAGATTCGGGGAGCAGTACTTC
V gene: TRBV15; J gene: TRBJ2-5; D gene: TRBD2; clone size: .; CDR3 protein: CATSRTTSGHLLETQYF; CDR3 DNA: TGTGCCACCAGCAGAACGACTAGCGGTCATCTTCTGGAGACCCAGTACTTC
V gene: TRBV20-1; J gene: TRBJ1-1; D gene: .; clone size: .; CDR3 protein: CSAWTAGMNTEAFF; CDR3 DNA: TGCAGTGCCTGGACGGCCGGCATGAACACTGAAGCTTTCTTT
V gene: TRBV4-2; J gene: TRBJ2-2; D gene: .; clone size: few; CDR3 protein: CASSPREGTEELFF; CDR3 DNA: TGTGCCAGCAGCCCCCGGGAGGGGACAGAGGAGCTGTTTTTT
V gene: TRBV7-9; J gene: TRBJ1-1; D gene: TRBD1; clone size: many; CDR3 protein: CASSPRTGNLNTEAFF; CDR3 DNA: TGTGCCAGCAGCCCTCGGACAGGGAATTTGAACACTGAAGCTTTCTTT
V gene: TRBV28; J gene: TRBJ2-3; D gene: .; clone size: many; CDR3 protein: CASSLLTSGGNTDTQYF; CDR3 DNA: TGTGCCAGCAGTCTCCTTACCTCAGGGGGGAACACAGATACGCAGTATTTT
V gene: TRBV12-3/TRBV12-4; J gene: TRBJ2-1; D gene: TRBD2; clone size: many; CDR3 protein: CASRGTSGGVSYNEQFF; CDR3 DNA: TGTGCCAGCAGAGGGACTAGCGGGGGGGTATCCTACAATGAGCAGTTCTTC
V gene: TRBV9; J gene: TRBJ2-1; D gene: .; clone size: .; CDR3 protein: CASSVYGIGDEQFF; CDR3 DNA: TGTGCCAGCAGCGTATATGGCATCGGGGATGAGCAGTTCTTC
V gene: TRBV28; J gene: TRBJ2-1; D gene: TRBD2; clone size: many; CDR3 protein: CASSSSSGSHYNEQFF; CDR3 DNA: TGTGCCAGCAGTTCATCTAGCGGGAGTCACTACAATGAGCAGTTCTTC
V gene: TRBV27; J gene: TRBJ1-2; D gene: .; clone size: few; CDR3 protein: CASSLLGAYGYTF; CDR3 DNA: TGTGCCAGCAGCCTACTGGGCGCTTATGGCTACACCTTC
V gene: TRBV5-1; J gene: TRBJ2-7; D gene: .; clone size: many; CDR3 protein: CASSFRGRTYEQYF; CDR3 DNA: TGCGCCAGCAGCTTCAGAGGGAGGACCTACGAGCAGTACTTC
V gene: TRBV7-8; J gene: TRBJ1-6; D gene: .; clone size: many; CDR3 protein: CASSPRVVSSPLHF; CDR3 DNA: TGTGCCAGCAGCCCCAGGGTTGTTAGTTCACCCCTCCACTTT
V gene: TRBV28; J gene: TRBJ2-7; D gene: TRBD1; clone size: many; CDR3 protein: CASSPPRTGGRYEQYF; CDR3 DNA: TGTGCCAGCAGTCCACCCCGGACAGGGGGCCGCTACGAGCAGTACTTC
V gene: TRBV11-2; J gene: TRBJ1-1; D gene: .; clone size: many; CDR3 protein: CASSSWTGGKTEAFF; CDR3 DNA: TGTGCCAGCAGCTCATGGACCGGGGGAAAGACTGAAGCTTTCTTT
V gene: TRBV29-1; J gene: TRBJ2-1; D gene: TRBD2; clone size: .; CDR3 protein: CSVGRGWEGTHNEQFF; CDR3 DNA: TGCAGCGTGGGACGGGGGTGGGAGGGAACCCACAATGAGCAGTTCTTC
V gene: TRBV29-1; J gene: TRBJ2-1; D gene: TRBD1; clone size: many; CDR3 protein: CSVDRPGQGTEQFF; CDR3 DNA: TGCAGCGTTGATCGCCCGGGACAGGGAACTGAGCAGTTCTTC
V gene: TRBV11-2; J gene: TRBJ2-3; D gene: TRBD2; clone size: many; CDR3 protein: CASSQTSGTDTQYF; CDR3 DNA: TGTGCCAGCAGCCAGACTAGCGGCACAGATACGCAGTATTTT
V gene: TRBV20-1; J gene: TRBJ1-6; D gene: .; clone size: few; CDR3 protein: CSARGQRVLTNSPLHF; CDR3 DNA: TGCAGTGCTAGAGGGCAGCGGGTTCTAACGAATTCACCCCTCCACTTT
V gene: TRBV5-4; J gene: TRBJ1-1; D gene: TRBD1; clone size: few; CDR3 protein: CASSLFARGETEAFF; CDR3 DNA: TGTGCCAGCAGCTTGTTTGCCAGGGGGGAGACTGAAGCTTTCTTT
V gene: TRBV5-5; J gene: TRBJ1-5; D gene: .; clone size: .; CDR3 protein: CASSLAIGNSNQPQHF; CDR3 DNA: TGTGCCAGCAGCTTGGCGATAGGTAATAGCAATCAGCCCCAGCATTTT
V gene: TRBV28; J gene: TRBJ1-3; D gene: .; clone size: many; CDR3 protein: CASKPGGSGNTIYF; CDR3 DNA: TGTGCCAGCAAGCCTGGGGGCTCTGGAAACACCATATATTTT
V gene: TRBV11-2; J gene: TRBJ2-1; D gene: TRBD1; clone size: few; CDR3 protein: CASSTQRDRYNEQFF; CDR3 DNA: TGTGCCAGCAGCACTCAACGGGACAGATACAATGAGCAGTTCTTC